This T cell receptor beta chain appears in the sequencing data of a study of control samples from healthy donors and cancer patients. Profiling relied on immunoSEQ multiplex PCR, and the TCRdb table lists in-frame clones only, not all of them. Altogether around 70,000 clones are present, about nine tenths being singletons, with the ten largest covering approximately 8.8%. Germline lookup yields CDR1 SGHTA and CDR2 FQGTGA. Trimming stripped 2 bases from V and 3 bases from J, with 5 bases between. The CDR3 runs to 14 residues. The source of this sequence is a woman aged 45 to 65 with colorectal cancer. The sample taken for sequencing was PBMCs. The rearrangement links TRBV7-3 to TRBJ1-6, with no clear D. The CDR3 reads CASSLGNYNSPLHF. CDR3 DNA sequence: TGTGCCAGCAGCTTAGGCAACTATAATTCACCCCTCCACTTT. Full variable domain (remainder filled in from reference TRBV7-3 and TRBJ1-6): GAGVSQTPSNKVTEKGKYVELRCDPISGHTALYWYRQSLGQGPEFLIYFQGTGAADDSGLPNDRFFAVRPEGSVSTLKIQRTERGDSAVYLCASSLGNYNSPLHFGNGTRLTVT.